This TCR beta chain was found in a study of shared clonotypes between healthy human individuals. About the research overall: Per-donor plates numbered three CD4 naive, three CD4 memory, two CD8 naive and one CD8 memory.

Generated by immunoSEQ multiplex PCR, the TCRdb table keeps only in-frame clones and is missing some. The sample includes some 630,000 clones, 95% to 97% of them seen just once. With 2 bases clipped from V and 4 bases from J, the junction kept 4 bases outside the gene matches. This CDR3 is 16 amino acids long. Per germline, CDR1 MGHRA and CDR2 YSYEKL. CD8 cells classed as naive were CD45RO-negative and positively selected for CCR7, excluding terminally differentiated effector memory CD45RA+ cells. On this clone: No antigen is known for it.

Regarding the study as a whole: Genetic and exposure-history diversity was limited by the small donor number.

The specimen sequenced was naive CD8+ T cells sorted from blood. The gene calls are TRBV4-1 and TRBJ2-1; 11 nucleotides match TRBD2. The clonotype originates from a woman aged 25 to 45 in good health. The CDR3 region is CASSQLTSGTYNEQFF. CDR3 DNA sequence: TGCGCCAGCAGCCAACTGACTAGCGGGACTTACAATGAGCAGTTCTTC.